These 12 T cell receptor beta chains originate from one sample sequenced in a study of blood T cell repertoires in COVID-19. Profiling relied on immunoSEQ multiplex PCR, and the TCRdb table lists in-frame clones only, not all of them. This table holds about 60,000 clones, just over 85% found once. The sequenced sample was peripheral blood. These receptors were taken from a man in his 60s with acute or convalescent COVID-19.

This clone has more than one count but fewer than ten. The chain is built from TRBV27 and TRBJ2-1; 11 nucleotides line up with TRBD2. The junction had 8 bases not matched to a gene; V was cut back by 8 bases and J by 8 bases. Germline CDR1 reads MNHEY; CDR2 reads SMNVEV (reference sequence). CDR3 length equals 14 residues. CDR3 sequence: CASGTSGSIDEQFF. CDR3 coding DNA: TGTGCCAGCGGTACTAGCGGGAGTATAGATGAGCAGTTCTTC.

CDR3: CASSLQGETQYF. For the CDR3, the DNA is TGTGCCAGCAGCTTACAGGGGGAGACCCAGTACTTC. The rearrangement joins TRBV7-9 to TRBJ2-5; D is possibly TRBD1 (6 bases). Germline loops: CDR1 SEHNR, CDR2 FQNEAQ (reference sequence). CDR3 length: 12 amino acids. V dropped 2 bases and J dropped 5 bases, with 6 bases sitting between them.

Here the CDR3 reads CASSSFPHTQYF. DNA of the CDR3: TGTGCCAGCAGTTCATTCCCCCATACGCAGTATTTT. J is TRBJ2-3 and V is TRBV28, with D uncertain. The CDR3 covers 12 residues. The germline gives CDR1 MDHEN, CDR2 SYDVKM. V lost 4 bases to trimming and J lost 7 bases, with 9 bases between them.

This chain's CDR3 is CASGPLTGSGNTIYF. The CDR3 DNA reads TGTGCCAGCGGACCCTTAACAGGGAGTGGAAACACCATATATTTT. The chain links TRBV14 to TRBJ1-3; the D gene is possibly TRBD1 (6 bases). Per the germline V gene, CDR1 is SGHDN and CDR2 is FVKESK. The CDR3 runs 15 residues. V lost 8 bases, J lost 3 bases, and 17 bases lay in between.

On this clone: A read error may account for a junction end that differs from germline. The J gene is TRBJ2-7, the V gene TRBV18; the match to TRBD2 covers 9 bases. Per germline, CDR1 KGHSH and CDR2 LQKENI. The CDR3 length is 14 residues. CDR3 DNA: TGTGCCAGCTCACCGCGGGAGGGAAACTACGAGCAGTACTTT. Amino acid sequence: CASSPREGNYEQYF.

This chain connects TRBV3-1 (or the pseudogene TRBV3-2) to TRBJ2-5; 7 bases are shared with TRBD2. J was trimmed by 4 bases and V by 4 bases; bases with no gene match: 6. This CDR3 has 14 amino acids. Germline V CDR1 and CDR2: LGHDT, YNNKEL (reference sequence). As DNA, the CDR3 is TGTGCCAGCAGCCGCCGCGGGAGCTTAGAGACCCAGTACTTC. It encodes CASSRRGSLETQYF.

V gene TRBV19 combines with J gene TRBJ2-2; 13 positions match TRBD2. This CDR3 spans 14 amino acids. The J segment lost 9 bases and the V segment lost 11 bases, leaving 9 bases of the junction unmatched. Germline CDR1 LNHDA, CDR2 SQIVND (reference sequence). CDR3 loop: CAVRTSGSSRELFF. In DNA, the CDR3 is TGTGCCGTTAGGACTAGCGGGAGCTCGCGGGAGCTGTTTTTT. Filled out from reference TRBV19 and TRBJ2-2, the complete variable domain reads DGGITQSPKYLFRKEGQNVTLSCEQNLNHDAMYWYRQDPGQGLRLIYYSQIVNDFQKGDIAEGYSVSREKKESFPLTVTSAQKNPTAFYLCAVRTSGSSRELFFGEGSRLTVL.

The chain combines TRBV5-1 with TRBJ2-7; TRBD2 matches 8 bases. V gave up 4 bases and J gave up 5 bases; unmatched junction bases: 11. CDR1 is SGHRS and CDR2 is YFSETQ in the germline V gene. CDR3 length: 15 residues. The CDR3 region has the DNA TGCGCCAGCAGCGCCTCCCTAGCGGGTAACGACGAGCAGTACTTC. Translating it yields CASSASLAGNDEQYF.

This chain uses TRBV27 with TRBJ2-2; D perhaps matches TRBD1 (5 bases). The CDR3 is 15 residues long. Deletions cut 0 bases from V and 2 bases from J, with 7 bases between. Germline values: CDR1 MNHEY, CDR2 SMNVEV (reference sequence). This CDR3 is CASSLSRANTGELFF. In nucleotides, the CDR3 is TGTGCCAGCAGTTTATCCAGGGCAAACACCGGGGAGCTGTTTTTT.

This chain joins TRBV28 and TRBJ2-7; weak D call: TRBD2 (6 bases). The germline gives CDR1 MDHEN, CDR2 SYDVKM. CDR3 length equals 16 residues. V was cut by 8 bases and J by 1 base, with 21 bases left in between. The CDR3 nucleotides read TGTGCCAGCGACGGGCAAGGAGGGAGGCCTTCCTACGAGCAGTACTTC. It yields the protein CASDGQGGRPSYEQYF.

The V gene is TRBV5-1, the J gene TRBJ2-5; 9 nucleotides line up with TRBD1. Germline CDR1 and CDR2: SGHRS and YFSETQ. The CDR3 extends over 14 amino acids. The junction had 6 bases not matched to a gene; V was cut back by 4 bases and J by 5 bases. The CDR3 DNA reads TGCGCCAGCAGCCTGAGACAGGGGGAGGAGACCCAGTACTTC. Protein product: CASSLRQGEETQYF.

The chain uses TRBV25-1 and TRBJ2-1, with a tentative D call TRBD2 (6 bases). The CDR3 has 15 amino acids. Germline CDR1 MGHDK, CDR2 SYGVNS. V was shortened by 7 bases and J by 0 bases, with 13 bases between the two germline ends. This chain's CDR3 is CASTGAGSSYNEQFF. CDR3 in DNA: TGTGCCAGCACCGGGGCGGGGAGCTCCTACAATGAGCAGTTCTTC.